The 17 T cell receptor beta chains reported below all come from one sample, sequenced in a study of lymphopenia after photon versus proton radiotherapy. TCRdb keeps only in-frame clones here, not all; method: immunoSEQ multiplex PCR. The sample carries about 24,000 clones, 84% recorded once. The sample was peripheral blood, taken from a patient treated with photon-based radiotherapy. The receptors originated from a man in his forties with gastric cancer.

The rearrangement joins TRBV5-6 to TRBJ1-4; TRBD1 matches at 11 bases. Germline V CDR1 and CDR2: SGHDT, YYEEEE. The J segment lost 7 bases and the V segment lost 4 bases, leaving 6 bases of the junction unmatched. The CDR3 has 15 residues. The CDR3 region is CASSPGQGAREKLFF. Here the CDR3 DNA reads TGTGCCAGCAGCCCAGGACAGGGGGCACGTGAAAAACTGTTTTTT.

The V and J genes are TRBV29-1 and TRBJ2-7; possible D gene TRBD2, 6 bases. The CDR3 covers 13 residues. Trimming left V 3 bases short and J 6 bases short, with 15 bases between. Germline CDR1 SQVTM, CDR2 ANQGSEA. The CDR3 spells CSVEGTGGVEQYF. In nucleotides, the CDR3 is TGCAGCGTTGAGGGCACAGGAGGGGTCGAGCAGTACTTC.

The gene calls are TRBV19 and TRBJ2-1; 9 bases line up with TRBD1. There are 18 residues in the CDR3. Germline V gene lookup returns CDR1 LNHDA and CDR2 SQIVND (reference sequence). The ends lost 1 base at V and 6 bases at J; junction bases unmatched: 13. DNA of the CDR3: TGTGCCAGTAGTATAGGGGAGTTTGGGACAGGGTTGGGCAATGAGCAGTTCTTC. This encodes CASSIGEFGTGLGNEQFF.

The CDR3 loop reads CASSDPDSIPQSGELFF. CDR3 nucleotides: TGTGCCAGCAGCGACCCGGACTCCATCCCTCAAAGCGGGGAGCTGTTTTTT. The chain combines TRBV9 with TRBJ2-2, with D perhaps TRBD2 (5 bases). V lost 3 bases, J lost 7 bases, and 22 bases lay in between. In germline, CDR1 is SGDLS, CDR2 YYNGEE. The CDR3 sequence is 17 residues long.

The J gene is TRBJ2-7, the V gene TRBV7-9, with a possible D match to TRBD1 (5 bases). V shed 3 bases and J shed 2 bases, with 8 bases lying between them. From germline, CDR1 is SEHNR and CDR2 FQNEAQ (reference sequence). The CDR3 has 13 amino acids. The CDR3 is CASSFDSAYEQYF. DNA of the CDR3: TGTGCCAGCAGCTTCGACAGTGCCTACGAGCAGTACTTC. Full variable domain (rest looked up from reference TRBV7-9 and TRBJ2-7): DTGVSQNPRHKITKRGQNVTFRCDPISEHNRLYWYRQTLGQGPEFLTYFQNEAQLEKSRLLSDRFSAERPKGSFSTLEIQRTEQGDSAMYLCASSFDSAYEQYFGPGTRLTVT.

The V gene is TRBV6-1, the J gene TRBJ2-7; 8 bases agree with TRBD1. CDR1 is MNHNS, CDR2 SASEGT, per germline. The CDR3 spans 15 residues. Trimming cost V 3 bases and J 0 bases; bases outside gene matches: 4. The CDR3 sequence is CASSDPGQASYEQYF. The CDR3 DNA follows: TGTGCCAGCAGTGATCCGGGACAGGCCTCCTACGAGCAGTACTTC.

This chain links TRBV10-3 with TRBJ2-3; 11 bases align to TRBD2. CDR1 is ENHRY, CDR2 SYGVKD, per germline. Unmatched junction bases numbered 6, after V lost 9 bases and J lost 1 base. This CDR3 spans 15 amino acids. The CDR3 bases are TGTGCCATGTCGACTAGCGGGGCCGGCACAGATACGCAGTATTTT. Translated, it gives CAMSTSGAGTDTQYF.

V usage is TRBV30 and J usage is TRBJ2-2; 8 bases are a match to TRBD1. Germline values: CDR1 GTSNPN, CDR2 SVGIG (reference sequence). Trimming removed 4 bases from V and 4 bases from J; junction bases left unmatched: 8. The CDR3 sequence is 15 residues long. This CDR3 is CAWMPAGGATGELFF. The CDR3 DNA follows: TGTGCCTGGATGCCGGCAGGGGGCGCCACCGGGGAGCTGTTTTTT.

V usage is TRBV7-2 and J usage is TRBJ2-5, with a weak D call TRBD2 (6 bases). The J call may be wrong; the DNA end is better matched by TRBJ2-7. The CDR3 extends over 14 amino acids. CDR1 SGHTA and CDR2 FQGNSA come from the germline V gene. The CDR3, as DNA: TGTGCCAGCAGCTCGACCGCGGGATCCTACGAGCAGTACTTC. Its translation: CASSSTAGSYEQYF.

The V call is TRBV5-8, the J call TRBJ2-3; the D gene could be TRBD1 or TRBD2 (7 bases each). Germline CDR1 and CDR2: SGHTS and YDEGEE. Trimming shortened V by 4 bases and J by 7 bases, and 19 bases separated the two germline ends. The CDR3 runs 15 residues. CDR3: CASSPAGVGGHTQYF. The CDR3 DNA follows: TGTGCCAGCAGCCCGGCGGGGGTAGGGGGCCATACGCAGTATTTT.

CDR3 amino acids: CAIRGTSGEETQYF. CDR3 nucleotide sequence: TGTGCCATCAGAGGGACTAGCGGGGAAGAGACCCAGTACTTC. The rearrangement joins TRBV10-3 to TRBJ2-5; 13 nucleotides line up with TRBD2. The CDR3 is 14 amino acids. Germline V lookup: CDR1 ENHRY, CDR2 SYGVKD. J was trimmed by 3 bases and V by 6 bases; bases with no gene match: 1.

This chain uses TRBV9 with TRBJ2-6, with D possibly matching TRBD1 (6 bases). The CDR3 has 15 amino acids. Looked up from germline, CDR1 is SGDLS and CDR2 is YYNGEE. Trimming left V 3 bases short and J 4 bases short, with 11 bases between. The CDR3 protein is CASSAQGYGANVLTF. For the CDR3, the DNA is TGTGCCAGCAGCGCACAGGGTTACGGGGCCAACGTCCTGACTTTC.

The V call is TRBV6-4, the J call TRBJ1-1, with D maybe TRBD1 (5 bases). CDR3 length: 13 amino acids. The germline V gene encodes CDR1 MRHNA and CDR2 SNTAGT. V lost 4 bases and J lost 1, with 7 bases in between. CDR3 amino acids: CASSATGNTEAFF. CDR3 nucleotides: TGTGCCAGCAGTGCCACAGGGAACACTGAAGCTTTCTTT.

J is TRBJ2-2 and V is TRBV5-8; D call uncertain. This CDR3 comprises 14 residues. Germline values: CDR1 SGHTS, CDR2 YDEGEE. Trimming took off 4 bases at V and 7 bases at J, with 14 bases between the two ends. The CDR3 DNA sequence: TGTGCCAGCAGCCCGAGGTCGACATACGGGGAGCTGTTTTTT. Residues: CASSPRSTYGELFF. Based on the CDR3 plus reference TRBV5-8 and TRBJ2-2, the full variable domain is EAGVTQSPTHLIKTRGQQATLRCSPISGHTSVYWYQQALGLGLQFLLWYDEGEERNRGNFPPRFSGRQFPNYSSELNVNALELEDSALYLCASSPRSTYGELFFGEGSRLTVL.

This clone appeared a single time. The chain is built from TRBV4-1 and TRBJ1-3, with 7 bases matching TRBD1. The CDR3 length is 16 residues. V shed 2 bases and J 4 bases; nucleotides not matched to a gene: 8. Germline lookup yields CDR1 MGHRA and CDR2 YSYEKL. The CDR3, as DNA: TGCGCCAGCAGCCAACCGACAGGGCGCCTCGGAAACACCATATATTTT. This translates into CASSQPTGRLGNTIYF.

V and J are TRBV14 and TRBJ2-1; 11 positions match TRBD2. Germline V gives CDR1 SGHDN, CDR2 FVKESK. With 0 bases clipped from V and 7 bases from J, the junction kept 5 bases outside the gene matches. There are 16 residues in the CDR3. CDR3 DNA: TGTGCCAGCAGCCAAGAGGTCCTAGCGGGGGGAAATGAGCAGTTCTTC. It encodes CASSQEVLAGGNEQFF.

The J gene is TRBJ1-2, the V gene TRBV19, with D unclear. The CDR3 consists of 15 residues. Germline V gives CDR1 LNHDA, CDR2 SQIVND (reference sequence). Trimming shortened V by 3 bases and J by 1 base, and 12 bases separated the two germline ends. In DNA, the CDR3 is TGTGCCAGTAGTATCAGCGCCCCAGTTAACTATGGCTACACCTTC. Protein sequence: CASSISAPVNYGYTF.